This T cell receptor beta chain stems from a study of blood T cell repertoires in COVID-19. Background on the study: Specimens from acute and convalescent COVID-19 originated in the United States, Italy and Spain. The analysed material was cDNA or gDNA that came from T cells, B-cell-depleted T cells, or PBMCs.

Germline CDR1 is ENHRY and CDR2 is SYGVKD. J lost 5 bases, V lost 4 bases, and 2 bases had no gene match. CDR3 size: 13 residues. Clones were read by immunoSEQ multiplex PCR, and TCRdb kept only the in-frame ones, dropping some. Of 95,000 to 100,000 clones in the sample, approximately 90% were seen once. This TCR was sampled from a human donor with COVID-19, enrolled during active disease. The donor label of this sample is uncertain. Sample: peripheral blood. The chain joins TRBV10-3 to TRBJ1-1, with 9 bases that match TRBD1. The CDR3 loop reads CAISGTGETEAFF. Written as DNA, the CDR3 is TGTGCCATCAGTGGGACAGGGGAAACTGAAGCTTTCTTT.